The 18 T cell receptor beta chains given below trace back to one sample, sequenced in a study of T cells in Graves' hyperthyroidism and ophthalmopathy. RNA transcripts provided the source from which TCR beta CDR3 regions were amplified. HTBI primers drove first-round RT-PCR of the TCR CDR3. MiXCR, run by TCRdb on the multiplex PCR reads, gives a single entry per CDR3 protein. The repertoire holds 550,000 to 700,000 distinct CDR3 sequences, with approximately 44% as singletons. The source material was peripheral blood or thyroid tissue (not recorded which). The receptors shown here come from an adult woman with Graves' disease, either hyperthyroidism or ophthalmopathy (not recorded which).

This clonotype was recorded at least ten times. The rearrangement links TRBV20-1 to TRBJ2-7, with TRBD1 matching over 9 bases. V was pared by 6 bases and J by 7 bases, with 16 bases of the junction left unmatched. Looked up from germline, CDR1 is DFQATT and CDR2 is SNEGSKA (reference sequence). The CDR3 is 15 amino acids. The CDR3 is CSAFVGGTGLEEQYF. Here the CDR3 DNA reads TGCAGTGCCTTCGTCGGGGGGACAGGGTTGGAAGAGCAGTACTTC.

This clonotype occurred many times. J is TRBJ2-6 and V is TRBV20-1, with a tentative D call TRBD1 (5 bases). The germline V gene has CDR1 DFQATT and CDR2 SNEGSKA (reference sequence). The V and J ends lost 5 bases and 0 bases respectively, with 11 bases between them. This CDR3 region has 15 residues. Here the CDR3 reads CSALYRPSGANVLTF. CDR3 nucleotide sequence: TGCAGTGCTTTATACAGGCCCTCTGGGGCCAACGTCCTGACTTTC.

This clonotype was picked up many times. The chain has TRBV19 and TRBJ1-5, with 7 nucleotides matching TRBD1. V shed 2 bases, J shed 1 base, and the junction held 8 bases outside the gene matches. CDR1 and CDR2 (germline): LNHDA, SQIVND (reference sequence). There are 17 residues in the CDR3. The CDR3 DNA reads as TGTGCCAGTAGTATACTATCCTCAGGGGGAAGCAATCAGCCCCAGCATTTT. It codes for CASSILSSGGSNQPQHF. The variable domain in full, with the rest retrieved from reference TRBV19 and TRBJ1-5, is DGGITQSPKYLFRKEGQNVTLSCEQNLNHDAMYWYRQDPGQGLRLIYYSQIVNDFQKGDIAEGYSVSREKKESFPLTVTSAQKNPTAFYLCASSILSSGGSNQPQHFGDGTRLSIL.

V is TRBV2 and J is TRBJ2-3, with unresolved D. V lost 4 bases and J 7 bases, leaving 15 bases between the germline ends. The CDR3 contains 14 residues. CDR1 and CDR2 from the germline V gene are SNHLY and FYNNEI. The CDR3 loop reads CASSALGGSNTQYF. As DNA, the CDR3 is TGTGCCAGCAGTGCGCTGGGTGGCTCCAATACGCAGTATTTT.

This chain joins TRBV9 and TRBJ1-6; 7 bases agree with TRBD1. V shed 6 bases, J shed 7 bases, and the junction held 10 bases outside the gene matches. Germline V lookup: CDR1 SGDLS, CDR2 YYNGEE. CDR3 size: 15 residues. This chain's CDR3 is CASTAAGQVNSPLHF. The DNA of the CDR3 is TGTGCCAGCACCGCGGCAGGACAGGTCAATTCACCCCTCCACTTT.

The chain couples TRBV7-2 to TRBJ1-2; D remains ambiguous. Germline CDR1 reads SGHTA; CDR2 reads FQGNSA. The CDR3 has 15 residues. Trimming took off 2 bases at V and 4 bases at J, with 14 bases between the two ends. Here the CDR3 DNA reads TGTGCCAGCAGCTTATATTCGGAGGGAGGCTATGGCTACACCTTC. Protein product: CASSLYSEGGYGYTF. Full variable domain (rest looked up from reference TRBV7-2 and TRBJ1-2): GAGVSQSPSNKVTEKGKDVELRCDPISGHTALYWYRQSLGQGLEFLIYFQGNSAPDKSGLPSDRFSAERTGGSVSTLTIQRTQQEDSAVYLCASSLYSEGGYGYTFGSGTRLTVV.

This sequence joins TRBV5-5 and TRBJ1-1; D is ambiguous. The CDR3 sequence is 11 residues long. The V end was cut by 0 bases, the J end by 10 bases, with 7 bases between. The germline gives CDR1 SGHKS, CDR2 YYEKEE (reference sequence). The CDR3 protein is CASSLGWGAFF. The CDR3 bases are TGTGCCAGCAGCTTGGGATGGGGAGCTTTCTTT.

The chain has TRBV20-1 and TRBJ2-7; D could derive from TRBD1 or TRBD2 (6 bases each). This CDR3 spans 14 amino acids. The V gene lost 6 bases and the J gene lost 2 bases, with 17 bases spanning the gap. Germline CDR1 is DFQATT and CDR2 is SNEGSKA (reference sequence). The CDR3 DNA follows: TGCAGTGCACCTCGGGCGGGACAAACCTACGAGCAGTACTTC. It is translated as CSAPRAGQTYEQYF.

This clonotype has at least ten counts. The chain couples TRBV7-2 to TRBJ1-1; 8 nucleotides align to TRBD1. The CDR3 has 14 residues. The V gene end was trimmed by 5 bases and the J gene end by 4 bases; junction bases not matched to a gene: 6. CDR1 SGHTA and CDR2 FQGNSA come from the germline V gene. The CDR3 region has the DNA TGTGCCAGCAGCCCACAGGGGGTCCCCACTGAAGCTTTCTTT. As protein: CASSPQGVPTEAFF.

The genes are TRBV7-9 and TRBJ1-1; D call uncertain. Germline lookup yields CDR1 SEHNR and CDR2 FQNEAQ (reference sequence). The CDR3 extends over 13 amino acids. V was shortened by 0 bases and J by 10 bases, with 12 bases between the two germline ends. The CDR3 spells CASSLASRDGAFF. The CDR3 DNA follows: TGTGCCAGCAGCTTAGCCAGTAGGGATGGAGCTTTCTTT. Supplemented by reference TRBV7-9 and TRBJ1-1, the full variable domain reads DTGVSQNPRHKITKRGQNVTFRCDPISEHNRLYWYRQTLGQGPEFLTYFQNEAQLEKSRLLSDRFSAERPKGSFSTLEIQRTEQGDSAMYLCASSLASRDGAFFGQGTRLTVV.

The V and J genes are TRBV7-9 and TRBJ1-4; 7 bases align to TRBD1. Germline CDR1 and CDR2: SEHNR and FQNEAQ (reference sequence). This CDR3 spans 15 amino acids. Trimming took 4 bases from V and 2 from J; bases not matched to a gene: 4. The CDR3 nucleotides read TGTGCCAGCAGCTACGTGACAGGGACTAATGAAAAACTGTTTTTT. This encodes CASSYVTGTNEKLFF.

The rearrangement links TRBV7-2 to TRBJ1-3, with D unclear. The CDR3 covers 14 residues. Between the trimmed V and J ends, which lost 5 bases and 2 bases, there was a span of 10 bases. Looked up from germline, CDR1 is SGHTA and CDR2 is FQGNSA. CDR3 sequence: CASSELRAGNTIYF. CDR3 DNA sequence: TGTGCCAGCAGCGAACTACGGGCTGGAAACACCATATATTTT.

This clonotype was seen only a few times. The CDR3 spells CAWSARRAVSNQPQHF. The CDR3 region has the DNA TGTGCCTGGAGCGCCCGTCGGGCAGTTAGCAATCAGCCCCAGCATTTT. The rearrangement joins TRBV30 to TRBJ1-5; unclear D gene. Germline V gene data show CDR1 as GTSNPN and CDR2 as SVGIG (reference sequence). The CDR3 is 16 residues long. Trimming stripped 3 bases from V and 0 bases from J, with 15 bases between. The whole variable domain, remainder taken from reference TRBV30 and TRBJ1-5, is SQTIHQWPATLVQPVGSPLSLECTVEGTSNPNLYWYRQAAGRGLQLLFYSVGIGQISSEVPQNLSASRPQDRQFILSSKKLLLSDSGFYLCAWSARRAVSNQPQHFGDGTRLSIL.

About this clonotype itself: This sequence may be a read error, since a much larger clone differs from it by one base. The rearrangement joins TRBV5-1 to TRBJ2-5; tentatively, D is TRBD1 (5 bases). Trimming cost V 7 bases and J 5 bases, with 15 bases left between them. The CDR3 has 13 amino acids. CDR1 SGHRS and CDR2 YFSETQ come from the germline V gene. Here the CDR3 reads CASGTGGIETQYF. As DNA, the CDR3 is TGCGCCAGCGGAACAGGCGGTATCGAGACCCAGTACTTC.

This rearrangement joins TRBV29-1 to TRBJ2-2; D unclear. The CDR3 is 12 amino acids. V was clipped by 5 bases and J by 9 bases, with 13 bases between them. Germline V gene sequence: CDR1 SQVTM, CDR2 ANQGSEA. This chain's CDR3 is CSVFAGARELFF. The DNA for the CDR3 is TGCAGCGTTTTCGCCGGAGCCCGGGAGCTGTTTTTT.

This clonotype was counted many times. V is TRBV19 and J is TRBJ2-7, with D possibly being TRBD1 (6 bases). Germline V gene sequence: CDR1 LNHDA, CDR2 SQIVND (reference sequence). Between the trimmed V and J ends, which lost 6 bases and 3 bases, there was a span of 12 bases. This CDR3 has 13 residues. The CDR3 protein is CASRARDNYEQYF. The CDR3 coding sequence is TGTGCCAGTAGGGCCCGGGACAACTACGAGCAGTACTTC. Variable domain in full (rest from reference TRBV19 and TRBJ2-7): DGGITQSPKYLFRKEGQNVTLSCEQNLNHDAMYWYRQDPGQGLRLIYYSQIVNDFQKGDIAEGYSVSREKKESFPLTVTSAQKNPTAFYLCASRARDNYEQYFGPGTRLTVT.

This clonotype was recorded a few times. The chain carries TRBV14 and TRBJ2-7, with 10 positions matching TRBD1. Trimming removed 3 bases from V and 5 bases from J; junction bases left unmatched: 4. CDR3 length equals 14 residues. Per the germline V gene, CDR1 is SGHDN and CDR2 is FVKESK. CDR3 nucleotide sequence: TGTGCCAGCAGCCAGACCGGGACAGGGGACGAGCAGTACTTC. It encodes CASSQTGTGDEQYF.

This clonotype showed up many times. The chain combines TRBV7-9 with TRBJ2-5; 7 bases are shared with TRBD2. V dropped 1 base and J dropped 3; count of bases not matched to a gene: 5. The CDR3 contains 15 residues. CDR1 and CDR2 from the germline V gene are SEHNR and FQNEAQ (reference sequence). The CDR3 sequence: CASSLVGLAEETQYF. In DNA, the CDR3 is TGTGCCAGCAGCTTAGTTGGGCTAGCGGAAGAGACCCAGTACTTC. Full variable domain (rest looked up from reference TRBV7-9 and TRBJ2-5): DTGVSQNPRHKITKRGQNVTFRCDPISEHNRLYWYRQTLGQGPEFLTYFQNEAQLEKSRLLSDRFSAERPKGSFSTLEIQRTEQGDSAMYLCASSLVGLAEETQYFGPGTRLLVL.